The 15 T cell receptor beta chains given below trace back to one sample, sequenced in a study of blood T cell repertoires in COVID-19. TCRdb's table, derived via immunoSEQ multiplex PCR, lists solely in-frame clones and lacks some. The sample yields some 170,000 clones, approximately 88% seen once. The source material was peripheral blood. The receptors originated from a woman between 45 and 60 years old with acute or convalescent COVID-19.

The CDR3 DNA reads TGTGCCAGCAGTGGGGGTCCCGGGGGATACGAGCAGTACTTC. This encodes CASSGGPGGYEQYF. The V and J genes are TRBV2 and TRBJ2-7, with D perhaps matching TRBD2 (6 bases). Trimming pared 4 bases from V and 4 bases from J, leaving 14 bases between. Germline V gene lookup returns CDR1 SNHLY and CDR2 FYNNEI. This CDR3 is built from 14 residues.

The CDR3 nucleotides are TGTGCCAGCAGGTGGACAGTTAACACCGGGGAGCTGTTTTTT. As protein: CASRWTVNTGELFF. The rearrangement links TRBV2 to TRBJ2-2; TRBD1 might be the D (6 bases). Germline V gene sequence: CDR1 SNHLY, CDR2 FYNNEI. Trimming shortened V by 6 bases and J by 2 bases, and 10 bases separated the two germline ends. The CDR3 is 14 residues long. Based on the CDR3 plus reference TRBV2 and TRBJ2-2, the full variable domain is EPEVTQTPSHQVTQMGQEVILRCVPISNHLYFYWYRQILGQKVEFLVSFYNNEISEKSEIFDDQFSVERPDGSNFTLKIRSTKLEDSAMYFCASRWTVNTGELFFGEGSRLTVL.

The J gene is TRBJ2-7, the V gene TRBV6-5, with TRBD1 matching 9 bases. Germline assignment: CDR1 MNHEY and CDR2 SVGAGI. The CDR3 runs to 13 residues. V was clipped by 9 bases and J by 2 bases; unmatched bases: 5. CDR3 loop: CASGDRVTYEQYF. As DNA, the CDR3 is TGTGCCAGTGGGGACAGGGTAACCTACGAGCAGTACTTC.

This chain links TRBV19 with TRBJ1-5; the match to TRBD1 covers 10 bases. Germline CDR1 and CDR2: LNHDA and SQIVND (reference sequence). Trimming cost V 2 bases and J 5 bases; bases outside gene matches: 12. CDR3 size: 18 residues. The CDR3 reads CASSILGPRQGADQPQHF. The CDR3 DNA is TGTGCCAGTAGTATATTGGGGCCTAGACAGGGGGCTGATCAGCCCCAGCATTTT.

The V gene is TRBV2, the J gene TRBJ2-7; 16 bases agree with TRBD2. The CDR3 has 15 residues. V shed 6 bases and J 5 bases; nucleotides not matched to a gene: 4. Per germline, CDR1 SNHLY and CDR2 FYNNEI. Here the CDR3 reads CASSGTSGGANEQYF. The CDR3 coding sequence is TGTGCCAGCAGCGGGACTAGCGGGGGGGCCAACGAGCAGTACTTC.

The chain uses TRBV4-3 and TRBJ2-2, with TRBD2 matching over 12 bases. Germline V CDR1 and CDR2: LGHNA, YSLEER. The V gene end was trimmed by 2 bases and the J gene end by 5 bases; junction bases not matched to a gene: 12. This CDR3 contains 19 residues. The CDR3 reads CASSQTLPGLAGQTGELFF. As DNA, the CDR3 is TGCGCCAGCAGCCAAACGCTTCCCGGACTAGCGGGGCAGACCGGGGAGCTGTTTTTT.

The CDR3 sequence: CASSFGQNSGNTIYF. The CDR3 region has the DNA TGTGCCAGCAGCTTTGGACAAAACTCTGGAAACACCATATATTTT. The chain couples TRBV13 to TRBJ1-3, with a weak D call TRBD1 (5 bases). CDR3 length equals 15 residues. From germline, CDR1 is PRHDT and CDR2 FYEKMQ (reference sequence). V lost 3 bases and J lost 0, with 9 bases in between.

The J gene is TRBJ2-2, the V gene TRBV3-1 (or the pseudogene TRBV3-2); 10 bases are shared with TRBD2. The CDR3 sequence is 16 residues long. The germline V gene encodes CDR1 LGHDT and CDR2 YNNKEL (reference sequence). V was pared by 1 base and J by 8 bases, with 7 bases of the junction left unmatched. This CDR3 reads CASSQGPAGGPGELFF. The CDR3 DNA reads TGTGCCAGCAGCCAAGGGCCAGCGGGAGGGCCTGGGGAGCTGTTTTTT.

The chain uses TRBV18 and TRBJ1-1; D unresolved. The V end was cut by 3 bases, the J end by 0 bases, with 5 bases between. Germline lookup yields CDR1 KGHSH and CDR2 LQKENI. CDR3 size: 13 residues. The CDR3 DNA reads TGTGCCAGCTCACCGGCATTGAACACTGAAGCTTTCTTT. Its protein is CASSPALNTEAFF.

The chain couples TRBV19 to TRBJ1-2; maybe TRBD1 (5 bases). The CDR3 loop spans 14 amino acids. Per germline, CDR1 LNHDA and CDR2 SQIVND (reference sequence). Trimming removed 7 bases at V and 1 base at J, with 13 bases between. The CDR3 DNA reads as TGTGCCAGTACTGGGGCAGGCCGTAACTATGGCTACACCTTC. Translating it yields CASTGAGRNYGYTF.

This rearrangement joins TRBV5-6 to TRBJ1-1; D perhaps matches TRBD1 (5 bases). The CDR3 loop spans 11 amino acids. In germline, CDR1 is SGHDT, CDR2 YYEEEE. V lost 4 bases and J lost 10, with 11 bases in between. This chain's CDR3 is CASSAGLGAFF. CDR3 in DNA: TGTGCCAGCAGCGCGGGGCTGGGAGCTTTCTTT.

This chain uses TRBV4-1 with TRBJ2-7, with 8 bases that match TRBD2. This CDR3 has 15 residues. J gave up 0 bases and V 6 bases, and 7 bases lay outside the gene matches. CDR1 is MGHRA and CDR2 is YSYEKL in the germline V gene. Here the CDR3 reads CASSPSGGYSYEQYF. CDR3 DNA sequence: TGCGCCAGCAGTCCCAGCGGGGGTTACTCCTACGAGCAGTACTTC.

This clone has only one observation. The chain combines TRBV4-2 with TRBJ1-2, with 9 bases lining up with TRBD1. The ends lost 10 bases at V and 7 bases at J; junction bases unmatched: 10. This CDR3 is 13 amino acids long. The germline CDR1 and CDR2 sequences are LGHNA and YNFKEQ. CDR3 coding DNA: TGTGCCACCGGGACTTGGGACAGGGTTGGCTACACCTTC. Its protein is CATGTWDRVGYTF.

The V and J genes are TRBV6-1 and TRBJ1-1, with 7 bases lining up with TRBD1. CDR3 length: 14 amino acids. Germline trimming cut 2 bases from V and 8 bases from J; bases unmatched to any gene: 8. From germline, CDR1 is MNHNS and CDR2 SASEGT. The CDR3 nucleotides are TGTGCCAGCAGTGAATCGATAGGGGGCAGGGAAGCTTTCTTT. Encoded protein: CASSESIGGREAFF.

The chain uses TRBV6-5 and TRBJ1-2; possible D gene TRBD1, 5 bases. Deletions cut 2 bases from V and 6 bases from J, with 19 bases between. CDR1 and CDR2 (germline): MNHEY, SVGAGI. The CDR3 loop spans 16 amino acids. The CDR3 spells CASSYGSWGREDGYTF. In nucleotides, the CDR3 is TGTGCCAGCAGTTACGGCTCCTGGGGCCGGGAGGATGGCTACACCTTC.